The 21 T cell receptor beta chains presented below share a single source sample, sequenced in a study of blood T cell repertoires in COVID-19. Generated by immunoSEQ multiplex PCR, the TCRdb table keeps only in-frame clones and is missing some. The table has 290,000 or so clones, 70% to 90% seen once. Source material: peripheral blood. The receptor set was obtained from a man between 65 and 85 years old with acute or convalescent COVID-19.

The chain recombines TRBV5-1 with TRBJ2-7; 9 bases fit TRBD2. CDR3 length: 14 residues. Germline trimming cut 4 bases from V and 6 bases from J; bases unmatched to any gene: 8. CDR1 is SGHRS, CDR2 YFSETQ, per germline. The CDR3 protein is CASSKLAGPFEQYF. In DNA, the CDR3 is TGCGCCAGCAGCAAGCTAGCGGGGCCGTTCGAGCAGTACTTC.

The V and J genes are TRBV5-1 and TRBJ1-6; a weak D match, TRBD1 (6 bases). V lost 1 base and J lost 7, with 9 bases in between. From germline, CDR1 is SGHRS and CDR2 YFSETQ. There are 14 residues in the CDR3. CDR3 coding DNA: TGCGCCAGCAGCTTGCACAGGGACAATTCACCCCTCCACTTT. Translated: CASSLHRDNSPLHF.

V is TRBV27 and J is TRBJ2-2, with D hard to call. Germline V gene data show CDR1 as MNHEY and CDR2 as SMNVEV (reference sequence). V lost 3 bases and J lost 3, with 8 bases in between. The CDR3 is made up of 14 amino acids. The CDR3 loop is CASSFFADTGELFF. The CDR3 region has the DNA TGTGCCAGCAGTTTTTTCGCAGACACCGGGGAGCTGTTTTTT.

The chain employs TRBV2 and TRBJ1-6; D unclear. Germline assignment: CDR1 SNHLY and CDR2 FYNNEI. V lost 7 bases and J lost 9, with 19 bases in between. The CDR3 sequence is 15 residues long. CDR3: CASNLYRNALSPLHF. For the CDR3, the DNA is TGTGCCAGCAACCTGTACAGAAACGCTCTTTCACCCCTCCACTTT. The full variable domain, its missing parts supplied by reference TRBV2 and TRBJ1-6, is EPEVTQTPSHQVTQMGQEVILRCVPISNHLYFYWYRQILGQKVEFLVSFYNNEISEKSEIFDDQFSVERPDGSNFTLKIRSTKLEDSAMYFCASNLYRNALSPLHFGNGTRLTVT.

The chain uses TRBV7-9 and TRBJ2-7; D is perhaps TRBD1 (6 bases). The germline V gene encodes CDR1 SEHNR and CDR2 FQNEAQ (reference sequence). This CDR3 has 15 residues. V dropped 5 bases and J dropped 2 bases, with 16 bases sitting between them. CDR3 in DNA: TGTGCCAGCAGCCCACACAGGGTACCCCCCTACGAGCAGTACTTC. This codes for CASSPHRVPPYEQYF.

The rearrangement joins TRBV5-6 to TRBJ2-5; D is possibly TRBD2 (6 bases). Deletions cut 4 bases from V and 2 bases from J, with 9 bases between. CDR3 length: 13 amino acids. CDR1 SGHDT and CDR2 YYEEEE come from the germline V gene. The DNA for the CDR3 is TGTGCCAGCAGCGCGGGGCGGCAAGAGACCCAGTACTTC. It yields the protein CASSAGRQETQYF.

V and J are TRBV3-1 (or the pseudogene TRBV3-2) and TRBJ2-7; D possibly corresponds to TRBD1 (7 bases). With 3 bases removed from V and 6 bases from J, the gap between germline ends came to 12 bases. From germline, CDR1 is LGHDT and CDR2 YNNKEL (reference sequence). This CDR3 region has 13 residues. The CDR3 region is CASSQPQGGEQYF. CDR3 bases: TGTGCCAGCAGCCAGCCCCAGGGGGGCGAGCAGTACTTC.

The CDR3 sequence is CASSQAWGRSEQFF. CDR3 DNA sequence: TGTGCCAGCAGCCAAGCTTGGGGGCGAAGTGAGCAGTTCTTC. The chain employs TRBV3-1 (or the pseudogene TRBV3-2) and TRBJ2-1; D possibly corresponds to TRBD1 (6 bases). The CDR3 loop spans 14 amino acids. Germline assignment: CDR1 LGHDT and CDR2 YNNKEL (reference sequence). Trimming cost V 1 base and J 9 bases, with 13 bases left between them.

The chain combines TRBV7-9 with TRBJ2-1, with D maybe TRBD2 (6 bases). Germline V lookup: CDR1 SEHNR, CDR2 FQNEAQ (reference sequence). The germline V and J ends were trimmed by 1 base and 10 bases, with 17 bases remaining between them. CDR3 size: 15 residues. This CDR3 reads CASSLEAGLRAEQFF. The CDR3 DNA reads as TGTGCCAGCAGCTTAGAGGCGGGACTCCGTGCGGAGCAGTTCTTC. Looking up the rest from reference TRBV7-9 and TRBJ2-1 gives the full variable domain: DTGVSQNPRHKITKRGQNVTFRCDPISEHNRLYWYRQTLGQGPEFLTYFQNEAQLEKSRLLSDRFSAERPKGSFSTLEIQRTEQGDSAMYLCASSLEAGLRAEQFFGPGTRLTVL.

The chain combines TRBV29-1 with TRBJ2-7; 11 bases match TRBD2. This CDR3 is 13 amino acids long. Germline CDR1 is SQVTM and CDR2 is ANQGSEA. The ends lost 6 bases at V and 6 bases at J; junction bases unmatched: 7. DNA for the CDR3: TGCAGCGTCATAGCGGGAGGGTATCGCGAGCAGTACTTC. Amino acids: CSVIAGGYREQYF.

This rearrangement joins TRBV9 to TRBJ2-7; D may be TRBD2 (5 bases). Trimming removed 4 bases at V and 6 bases at J, with 14 bases between. The germline gives CDR1 SGDLS, CDR2 YYNGEE. The CDR3 extends over 13 amino acids. The CDR3 protein is CASSLGGEGEQYF. The CDR3 nucleotides are TGTGCCAGCAGCCTAGGCGGAGAGGGCGAGCAGTACTTC.

This chain links TRBV18 with TRBJ2-3, with D possibly matching TRBD1 (6 bases). In germline, CDR1 is KGHSH, CDR2 LQKENI. The CDR3 is 13 amino acids. V lost 3 bases to trimming and J lost 10 bases, with 14 bases between them. The CDR3 DNA reads as TGTGCCAGCTCACCGGGGGTACAGGGAGCGCAGTATTTT. It yields the protein CASSPGVQGAQYF. Full variable domain (rest looked up from reference TRBV18 and TRBJ2-3): NAGVMQNPRHLVRRRGQEARLRCSPMKGHSHVYWYRQLPEEGLKFMVYLQKENIIDESGMPKERFSAEFPKEGPSILRIQQVVRGDSAAYFCASSPGVQGAQYFGPGTRLTVL.

The rearrangement uses TRBV7-8 and TRBJ1-5; no firm D call. Germline V gene lookup returns CDR1 SGHVS and CDR2 FQNEAQ. There are 14 residues in the CDR3. V lost 8 bases to trimming and J lost 2 bases, with 13 bases between them. The CDR3 nucleotides read TGTGCCAGCCGGGATCCAGGTGGCAATCAGCCCCAGCATTTT. This encodes CASRDPGGNQPQHF.

The chain is built from TRBV12-1 and TRBJ2-3; the table's D call, TRBD2, has no DNA check behind it. TRBV12-1 is designated a pseudogene. CDR3 length: 13 amino acids. CDR3 nucleotide sequence: TGTGCCCCCGGGGAGGGGACCACAGATACGCAGTATTTT. Its protein is CAPGEGTTDTQYF.

V is TRBV12-3 or TRBV12-4 and J is TRBJ2-2; D gene uncertain. The V gene lost 4 bases and the J gene lost 3 bases, with 3 bases spanning the gap. This CDR3 contains 12 residues. The CDR3 DNA sequence: TGTGCCAGCAGTTCGTACACCGGGGAGCTGTTTTTT. Amino acids: CASSSYTGELFF.

This clone was recorded a few times. Other DNA sequences in the same sample also yield this CDR3. This CDR3 is CASSLGRSVDEKLFF. CDR3 coding DNA: TGTGCCAGCAGCTTAGGAAGATCGGTGGATGAAAAACTGTTTTTT. This chain connects TRBV7-9 to TRBJ1-4; no firm D call. V lost 1 base and J lost 6, with 12 bases in between. Germline CDR1 and CDR2: SEHNR and FQNEAQ (reference sequence). The CDR3 sequence is 15 residues long.

The chain has TRBV27 and TRBJ1-2; D might be TRBD1 (6 bases). The length of the CDR3 is 13 residues. Trimming shortened V by 5 bases and J by 3 bases, and 10 bases separated the two germline ends. CDR1 and CDR2 from the germline V gene are MNHEY and SMNVEV (reference sequence). The CDR3 sequence is CASSRDTDYGYTF. CDR3 in DNA: TGTGCCAGCAGTCGGGACACAGACTATGGCTACACCTTC.

The V call is TRBV27, the J call TRBJ1-5; D unclear. The CDR3 spans 13 residues. Trimming removed 5 bases from V and 2 bases from J, with 7 bases in between. The germline CDR1 and CDR2 sequences are MNHEY and SMNVEV (reference sequence). DNA of the CDR3: TGTGCCAGCAGTACCCGAGGCAATCAGCCCCAGCATTTT. Translation gives CASSTRGNQPQHF.

J is TRBJ1-3 and V is TRBV15; D not certain. This CDR3 has 16 amino acids. Looked up from germline, CDR1 is LNHNV and CDR2 is YYDKDF (reference sequence). V was clipped by 0 bases and J by 0 bases, with 9 bases between them. CDR3 DNA: TGTGCCACCAGCAGAGATCCCCCGAGCTCTGGAAACACCATATATTTT. Protein product: CATSRDPPSSGNTIYF. The entire variable domain, with the rest obtained from reference TRBV15 and TRBJ1-3, is as follows: DAMVIQNPRYQVTQFGKPVTLSCSQTLNHNVMYWYQQKSSQAPKLLFHYYDKDFNNEADTPDNFQSRRPNTSFCFLDIRSPGLGDTAMYLCATSRDPPSSGNTIYFGEGSWLTVV.

The genes are TRBV15 and TRBJ1-4; no reliable D call. The CDR3 has 12 amino acids. Germline V gene sequence: CDR1 LNHNV, CDR2 YYDKDF (reference sequence). V lost 2 bases and J 6 bases, leaving 4 bases between the germline ends. The CDR3, as DNA: TGTGCCACCAGCAGATATGATGAAAAACTGTTTTTT. Amino acid sequence: CATSRYDEKLFF.

This clone was picked up one time. V gene TRBV4-3 combines with J gene TRBJ2-1, with TRBD2 matching over 11 bases. Germline V gives CDR1 LGHNA, CDR2 YSLEER. Trimming took 0 bases from V and 5 from J; bases not matched to a gene: 6. The CDR3 totals 17 residues. Written as DNA, the CDR3 is TGCGCCAGCAGCCAAGATGGTAGCGGGGGGGCCCACAATGAGCAGTTCTTC. Its protein product is CASSQDGSGGAHNEQFF.